A single sample is the source of the 7 T cell receptor beta chains below, sequenced in a study of sequential checkpoint blockade in melanoma. Treatment here: randomized to nivolumab then ipilimumab (arm A) or the reverse (arm B). This table comes from immunoSEQ multiplex PCR, and its TCRdb copy is limited to in-frame clones, with some not included. The profile shows around 2,000 clones, approximately 61% of them singletons. The starting material was CD8+ T cells sorted from blood (inferred from file names), obtained from a patient given nivolumab and ipilimumab in sequence. Receptors were obtained from a human patient with melanoma. Some clones in this sample may be carry-over from other donors' samples.

The V and J genes are TRBV19 and TRBJ1-2, with D unclear. The CDR3 covers 13 residues. Germline V gene lookup returns CDR1 LNHDA and CDR2 SQIVND (reference sequence). Trimming pared 3 bases from V and 7 bases from J, leaving 12 bases between. The CDR3 sequence is CASSIGEVGGYTF. As DNA, the CDR3 is TGTGCCAGTAGTATCGGGGAGGTTGGTGGCTACACCTTC.

This chain links TRBV5-1 with TRBJ1-1; D not resolved. The V gene lost 2 bases and the J gene lost 0 bases, with 17 bases spanning the gap. This CDR3 region has 17 residues. Germline values: CDR1 SGHRS, CDR2 YFSETQ. In DNA form, the CDR3 reads TGCGCCAGCAGCTTTCCTCGGGAAGGCGGTTTGAACACTGAAGCTTTCTTT. It translates to CASSFPREGGLNTEAFF. The full variable domain, in which reference TRBV5-1 and TRBJ1-1 provide the parts outside the CDR3, is KAGVTQTPRYLIKTRGQQVTLSCSPISGHRSVSWYQQTPGQGLQFLFEYFSETQRNKGNFPGRFSGRQFSNSRSEMNVSTLELGDSALYLCASSFPREGGLNTEAFFGQGTRLTVV.

The CDR3 DNA follows: TGTGCCAGCAGCCAAGCCTCCGAGGCCGATGGCTACACCTTC. Translating it yields CASSQASEADGYTF. V gene TRBV4-2 combines with J gene TRBJ1-2; no firm D call. CDR3 size: 14 residues. Trimming removed 1 base from V and 6 bases from J, with 12 bases in between. Germline lookup yields CDR1 LGHNA and CDR2 YNFKEQ.

The CDR3 bases are TGTGCCAGCCAAGCCGGGACAGGGGTTGAAAAACTGTTTTTT. This gives the protein CASQAGTGVEKLFF. This chain uses TRBV6-1 with TRBJ1-4; 10 nucleotides agree with TRBD1. This CDR3 has 14 amino acids. J was trimmed by 7 bases and V by 8 bases; bases with no gene match: 7. CDR1 and CDR2 from the germline V gene are MNHNS and SASEGT.

The J gene is TRBJ1-1, the V gene TRBV6-6; TRBD1 aligns across 9 bases. Germline-derived CDR1 and CDR2 are MNHNY and SVGAGI (reference sequence). After removal of 5 bases from V and 0 bases from J, the junction contained 1 base not matched to a gene. This CDR3 contains 14 residues. The CDR3 spells CASSDRGMNTEAFF. CDR3 in DNA: TGTGCCAGCAGTGACAGGGGGATGAACACTGAAGCTTTCTTT.

Only a few counts were recorded for this clone. The rearrangement joins TRBV4-3 to TRBJ2-2; 10 bases agree with TRBD1. There are 15 residues in the CDR3. From germline, CDR1 is LGHNA and CDR2 YSLEER. The V segment lost 3 bases and the J segment 7 bases; nucleotides outside the gene matches: 5. The CDR3 reads CASSQTGGAVGELFF. CDR3 bases: TGCGCCAGCAGCCAGACAGGGGGCGCCGTCGGGGAGCTGTTTTTT.

The chain recombines TRBV4-1 with TRBJ2-7; TRBD1 agrees at 10 bases. The germline gives CDR1 MGHRA, CDR2 YSYEKL. J lost 3 bases, V lost 5 bases, and 7 bases had no gene match. The CDR3 covers 15 residues. CDR3 region: CASSDRDRGFYEQYF. The CDR3 DNA is TGCGCCAGCAGCGACCGGGACAGGGGCTTCTACGAGCAGTACTTC.